The 29 T cell receptor beta chains below all came from one sample that was sequenced in a study of blood T cell repertoires in COVID-19. The method was immunoSEQ multiplex PCR; TCRdb's version includes in-frame clones alone and lacks a portion of them. The sample has hundreds of thousands of clones; 65% to 90% are singletons. Sequenced input: peripheral blood. These receptors came from an elderly man with acute or convalescent COVID-19.

The chain's CDR3 is CASTRGLNTGELFF. The DNA for the CDR3 is TGTGCCAGTACCCGGGGACTGAACACCGGGGAGCTGTTTTTT. The gene calls are TRBV19 and TRBJ2-2, with D maybe TRBD2 (6 bases). V dropped 7 bases and J dropped 1 base, with 10 bases sitting between them. From germline, CDR1 is LNHDA and CDR2 SQIVND (reference sequence). This CDR3 has 14 amino acids.

The V call is TRBV7-6, the J call TRBJ2-5, with 12 bases fitting TRBD2. Germline V gene lookup returns CDR1 SGHVS and CDR2 FNYEAQ. V shed 0 bases and J 2 bases; nucleotides not matched to a gene: 4. The CDR3 runs to 17 residues. The CDR3 nucleotides are TGTGCCAGCAGCTTAGCGGAGACTAGCGGGAGTCAAGAGACCCAGTACTTC. Translation: CASSLAETSGSQETQYF.

V gene TRBV3-1 (or the pseudogene TRBV3-2) combines with J gene TRBJ2-3; weak D call: TRBD1 (5 bases). Germline assignment: CDR1 LGHDT and CDR2 YNNKEL (reference sequence). This CDR3 has 16 amino acids. V was pared by 4 bases and J by 5 bases, with 19 bases between. CDR3 protein: CASSPRAGPSRDTQYF. The CDR3, as DNA: TGTGCCAGCAGCCCACGCGCAGGGCCGTCACGAGATACGCAGTATTTT.

The chain uses TRBV11-2 and TRBJ2-1; D is undetermined. V was cut by 1 base and J by 5 bases, with 9 bases left in between. CDR1 and CDR2 from the germline V gene are SGHAT and FQNNGV. This CDR3 has 14 residues. The CDR3 reads CASSLVVGHNEQFF. CDR3 DNA sequence: TGTGCCAGCAGCTTAGTCGTCGGTCACAATGAGCAGTTCTTC. Supplemented by reference TRBV11-2 and TRBJ2-1, the full variable domain reads EAGVAQSPRYKIIEKRQSVAFWCNPISGHATLYWYQQILGQGPKLLIQFQNNGVVDDSQLPKDRFSAERLKGVDSTLKIQPAKLEDSAVYLCASSLVVGHNEQFFGPGTRLTVL.

The rearrangement uses TRBV7-8 and TRBJ2-5; perhaps TRBD2 as D (5 bases). The CDR3 loop spans 14 amino acids. Germline V gene data show CDR1 as SGHVS and CDR2 as FQNEAQ. Trimming removed 3 bases at V and 1 base at J, with 9 bases between. The CDR3 is CASSFRAGQETQYF. In nucleotides, the CDR3 is TGTGCCAGCAGCTTTCGGGCGGGCCAAGAGACCCAGTACTTC.

V and J are TRBV6-5 and TRBJ2-3, with 7 positions matching TRBD2. V shed 7 bases, J shed 2 bases, and the junction held 3 bases outside the gene matches. The CDR3 runs 13 residues. Germline assignment: CDR1 MNHEY and CDR2 SVGAGI. The CDR3 protein is CASKGLHTDTQYF. The CDR3 region has the DNA TGTGCCAGCAAGGGACTACACACAGATACGCAGTATTTT.

The CDR3 protein is CASRKGRDLYTEAFF. The CDR3 region has the DNA TGTGCCAGCAGAAAAGGGAGAGACCTCTACACTGAAGCTTTCTTT. The rearrangement links TRBV27 to TRBJ1-1; D is ambiguous. From germline, CDR1 is MNHEY and CDR2 SMNVEV (reference sequence). The germline V and J ends were trimmed by 6 bases and 3 bases, with 17 bases remaining between them. This CDR3 contains 15 residues.

The chain is built from TRBV6-5 and TRBJ1-5; TRBD1 agrees at 9 bases. With 8 bases clipped from V and 5 bases from J, the junction kept 1 base outside the gene matches. This CDR3 is 12 amino acids long. Germline V gene lookup returns CDR1 MNHEY and CDR2 SVGAGI. The DNA for the CDR3 is TGTGCCAGCCGGGACAGGGATCAGCCCCAGCATTTT. Its protein is CASRDRDQPQHF.

J is TRBJ2-7 and V is TRBV5-1; 10 bases align to TRBD2. Germline lookup yields CDR1 SGHRS and CDR2 YFSETQ. Trimming at V came to 1 base and at J to 1 base, leaving 11 bases not matched to a gene. The CDR3 spans 18 residues. CDR3 DNA: TGCGCCAGCAGCTTGTTATATCCAACTAGCGGGAAATCCTACGAGCAGTACTTC. Residues: CASSLLYPTSGKSYEQYF.

This clone has a handful of counts. The junction shows a germline mismatch at one end, possibly a read error. The rearrangement joins TRBV18 to TRBJ2-3; a weak D match, TRBD2 (5 bases). The CDR3 runs 13 residues. CDR1 and CDR2 from the germline V gene are KGHSH and LQKENI. CDR3 loop: CASSPTVSASRHF. Here the CDR3 DNA reads TGTGCCAGCTCACCAACGGTCTCGGCTAGCCGGCATTTT.

The chain joins TRBV3-1 (or the pseudogene TRBV3-2) to TRBJ2-1, with 7 positions matching TRBD1. J lost 4 bases, V lost 2 bases, and 5 bases had no gene match. In germline, CDR1 is LGHDT, CDR2 YNNKEL (reference sequence). CDR3 size: 15 residues. Here the CDR3 DNA reads TGTGCCAGCAGCCAATCACAGGGGCAATACAATGAGCAGTTCTTC. Translating it yields CASSQSQGQYNEQFF.

This sequence joins TRBV5-8 and TRBJ1-6, with D maybe TRBD1 (5 bases). The CDR3 length is 13 residues. Trimming took off 4 bases at V and 10 bases at J, with 12 bases between the two ends. In germline, CDR1 is SGHTS, CDR2 YDEGEE. The CDR3: CASSRSGESPLHF. The CDR3 region has the DNA TGTGCCAGCAGCCGGTCGGGGGAGTCACCCCTCCACTTT.

The DNA for the CDR3 is TGTGCCAGTAGTCCCCCATGGGGACAGAGAAATCAGCCCCAGCATTTT. Translating gives CASSPPWGQRNQPQHF. The chain is built from TRBV19 and TRBJ1-5, with 7 bases aligning to TRBD1. Germline loops: CDR1 LNHDA, CDR2 SQIVND (reference sequence). V trimming: 5 bases; J trimming: 4 bases; junction bases outside the gene matches: 11. The CDR3 covers 16 residues. Full variable domain (rest looked up from reference TRBV19 and TRBJ1-5): DGGITQSPKYLFRKEGQNVTLSCEQNLNHDAMYWYRQDPGQGLRLIYYSQIVNDFQKGDIAEGYSVSREKKESFPLTVTSAQKNPTAFYLCASSPPWGQRNQPQHFGDGTRLSIL.

The table lists this clone with a count of one. This CDR3 reads CASSLFIMTGRTDTQYF. The CDR3 DNA reads as TGTGCCAGCAGCTTATTCATTATGACAGGTCGCACAGATACGCAGTATTTT. V gene TRBV7-9 combines with J gene TRBJ2-3; weak D call: TRBD1 (6 bases). Germline V gene lookup returns CDR1 SEHNR and CDR2 FQNEAQ (reference sequence). Trimming removed 2 bases from V and 1 base from J, with 16 bases in between. The CDR3 loop spans 17 amino acids.

This chain links TRBV19 with TRBJ1-4; 11 bases are a match to TRBD1. The CDR3 extends over 18 amino acids. The germline gives CDR1 LNHDA, CDR2 SQIVND (reference sequence). The ends lost 3 bases at V and 1 base at J; junction bases unmatched: 7. In DNA, the CDR3 is TGTGCCAGTAGTATCCCCGGGACAGGGGGGATAACTAATGAAAAACTGTTTTTT. Amino acids: CASSIPGTGGITNEKLFF. Looking up the rest from reference TRBV19 and TRBJ1-4 gives the full variable domain: DGGITQSPKYLFRKEGQNVTLSCEQNLNHDAMYWYRQDPGQGLRLIYYSQIVNDFQKGDIAEGYSVSREKKESFPLTVTSAQKNPTAFYLCASSIPGTGGITNEKLFFGSGTQLSVL.

V is TRBV21-1 and J is TRBJ2-7; the table calls TRBD2, which could not be checked here. TRBV21-1 is a documented pseudogene. The CDR3 contains 16 residues. This chain's CDR3 is CASSKDGLAGTGEQYV. The CDR3 DNA is TGTGCCAGCAGCAAAGACGGACTAGCGGGAACAGGCGAGCAGTACGTC.

The genes are TRBV7-3 and TRBJ1-1, with TRBD1 as a possible D gene (6 bases). V was shortened by 2 bases and J by 5 bases, with 9 bases between the two germline ends. The CDR3 is made up of 13 amino acids. Germline V CDR1 and CDR2: SGHTA, FQGTGA. The DNA of the CDR3 is TGTGCCAGCAGCTTATGGCAGGGGACTGAAGCTTTCTTT. This encodes CASSLWQGTEAFF.

The chain has TRBV7-9 and TRBJ1-2, with D possibly being TRBD1 (5 bases). The V gene's germline CDR1 is SEHNR and CDR2 FQNEAQ (reference sequence). The length of the CDR3 is 13 residues. Trimming took off 0 bases at V and 7 bases at J, with 9 bases between the two ends. The CDR3 coding sequence is TGTGCCAGCAGCTTAGCGCTTCAGGGTGGCTACACCTTC. Translated: CASSLALQGGYTF.

The V call is TRBV4-1, the J call TRBJ1-2, with TRBD1 as a possible D gene (5 bases). The V and J ends lost 0 bases and 3 bases respectively, with 17 bases between them. This CDR3 is 17 amino acids long. Germline V gene sequence: CDR1 MGHRA, CDR2 YSYEKL. Written as DNA, the CDR3 is TGCGCCAGCAGCCAAGATCTAGGGCAAAGGGGTGACTATGGCTACACCTTC. Its translation is CASSQDLGQRGDYGYTF.

The chain links TRBV19 to TRBJ2-3; D unclear. V lost 4 bases and J 5 bases, leaving 10 bases between the germline ends. CDR3 size: 13 residues. The germline V gene encodes CDR1 LNHDA and CDR2 SQIVND (reference sequence). The CDR3 is CASSRAVEDTQYF. CDR3 coding DNA: TGTGCCAGTAGTAGGGCCGTCGAAGATACGCAGTATTTT.

This chain links TRBV7-8 with TRBJ1-6, with no clear D. The CDR3 loop spans 12 amino acids. Trimming removed 2 bases from V and 9 bases from J, with 5 bases in between. Germline V gene sequence: CDR1 SGHVS, CDR2 FQNEAQ. CDR3 coding DNA: TGTGCCAGCAGCTTAAGCCTTTCACCCCTCCACTTT. The encoded protein is CASSLSLSPLHF.

J is TRBJ1-5 and V is TRBV2, with TRBD1 matching 7 bases. The CDR3 loop spans 15 amino acids. V was clipped by 5 bases and J by 3 bases; unmatched bases: 7. CDR1 and CDR2 from the germline V gene are SNHLY and FYNNEI. CDR3 protein: CASSLDRANNQPQHF. For the CDR3, the DNA is TGTGCCAGCAGTCTTGACAGGGCTAACAATCAGCCCCAGCATTTT.

This chain links TRBV30 with TRBJ1-2; perhaps TRBD1 as D (5 bases). V shed 4 bases and J shed 12 bases, with 15 bases lying between them. Germline values: CDR1 GTSNPN, CDR2 SVGIG (reference sequence). The CDR3 covers 11 residues. The chain's CDR3 is CAWTVGGLDTF. The CDR3 bases are TGTGCCTGGACCGTGGGGGGTTTGGACACCTTC.

The chain joins TRBV21-1 to TRBJ2-7; TRBD1, the table's D call, lacks a check against the DNA. TRBV21-1 is classified as a pseudogene. CDR3 length equals 16 residues. CDR3 sequence reads: CASVAKVEGVTYEQYV. As DNA, the CDR3 is TGTGCCAGCGTGGCCAAAGTCGAGGGGGTAACCTACGAGCAGTACGTC.

CDR3 sequence (DNA): TGCGCCAGCAGCCTCTCGGACAGGGAAGGGTTTGACGAGCAGTACTTC. It translates to CASSLSDREGFDEQYF. This chain uses TRBV4-1 with TRBJ2-7; 8 nucleotides align to TRBD1. The germline CDR1 and CDR2 sequences are MGHRA and YSYEKL. This CDR3 has 16 residues. Trimming removed 4 bases from V and 5 bases from J; junction bases left unmatched: 13.

A few counts support this clone. The chain uses TRBV10-3 and TRBJ1-2; no firm D call. V was cut by 2 bases and J by 8 bases, with 12 bases left in between. Germline V CDR1 and CDR2: ENHRY, SYGVKD. CDR3 length equals 13 residues. CDR3 in amino acids: CAISEGEGFGYTF. The CDR3 bases are TGTGCCATCAGTGAGGGGGAGGGTTTCGGCTACACCTTC.

This clone was recorded only once. The genes are TRBV9 and TRBJ2-5, with 7 bases lining up with TRBD2. CDR1 is SGDLS, CDR2 YYNGEE, per germline. The junction had 10 bases not matched to a gene; V was cut back by 3 bases and J by 2 bases. This CDR3 has 16 residues. The chain's CDR3 is CASSAPPTSPQETQYF. DNA for the CDR3: TGTGCCAGCAGCGCCCCCCCGACTAGCCCTCAAGAGACCCAGTACTTC.

The chain carries TRBV7-3 and TRBJ2-3, with 10 bases that match TRBD2. The J segment lost 5 bases and the V segment lost 5 bases, leaving 7 bases of the junction unmatched. The CDR3 sequence is 15 residues long. The germline CDR1 and CDR2 sequences are SGHTA and FQGTGA. The CDR3 sequence: CASSLNRLAGDTQYF. The CDR3 DNA reads as TGTGCCAGCAGCCTAAACAGACTAGCGGGAGATACGCAGTATTTT.

J is TRBJ2-5 and V is TRBV10-1; 10 positions match TRBD1. V shed 4 bases, J shed 5 bases, and the junction held 7 bases outside the gene matches. CDR1 is WNHNN and CDR2 is SYGVQD in the germline V gene (reference sequence). The length of the CDR3 is 15 residues. The CDR3: CASSGAGTGEETQYF. The CDR3, as DNA: TGCGCCAGCAGTGGAGCCGGGACAGGGGAGGAGACCCAGTACTTC.